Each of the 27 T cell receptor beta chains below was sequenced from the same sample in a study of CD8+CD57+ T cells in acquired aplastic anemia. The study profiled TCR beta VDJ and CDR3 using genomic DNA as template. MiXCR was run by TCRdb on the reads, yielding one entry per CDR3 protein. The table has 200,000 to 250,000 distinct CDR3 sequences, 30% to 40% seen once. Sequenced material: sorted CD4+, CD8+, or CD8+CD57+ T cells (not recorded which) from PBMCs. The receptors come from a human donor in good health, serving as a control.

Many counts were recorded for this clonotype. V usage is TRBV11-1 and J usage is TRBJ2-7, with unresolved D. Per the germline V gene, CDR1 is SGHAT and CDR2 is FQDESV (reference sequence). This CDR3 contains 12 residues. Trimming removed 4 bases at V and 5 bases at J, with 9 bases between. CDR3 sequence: CASSSEADEQYF. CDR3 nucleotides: TGTGCCAGCAGCTCTGAAGCAGACGAGCAGTACTTC.

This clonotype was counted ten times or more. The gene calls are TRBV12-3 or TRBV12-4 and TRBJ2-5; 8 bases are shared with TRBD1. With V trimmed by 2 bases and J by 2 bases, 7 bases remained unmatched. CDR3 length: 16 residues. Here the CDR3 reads CASSLYRDRLQETQYF. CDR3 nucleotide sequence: TGTGCCAGCAGTTTATACCGGGACAGGTTACAAGAGACCCAGTACTTC.

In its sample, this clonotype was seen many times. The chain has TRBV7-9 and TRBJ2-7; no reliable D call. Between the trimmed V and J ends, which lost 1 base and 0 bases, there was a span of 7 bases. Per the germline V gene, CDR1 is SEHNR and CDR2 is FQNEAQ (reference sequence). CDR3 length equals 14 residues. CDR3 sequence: CASSLEHLSYEQYF. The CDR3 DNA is TGTGCCAGCAGCTTAGAACACCTCTCCTACGAGCAGTACTTC.

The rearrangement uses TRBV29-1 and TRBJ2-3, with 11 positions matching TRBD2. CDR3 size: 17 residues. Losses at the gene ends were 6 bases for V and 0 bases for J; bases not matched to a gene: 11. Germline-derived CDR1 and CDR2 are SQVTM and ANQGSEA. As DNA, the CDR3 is TGCAGCGTGGCGGGGACTAGCGGCCCCGAAAGCACAGATACGCAGTATTTT. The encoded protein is CSVAGTSGPESTDTQYF.

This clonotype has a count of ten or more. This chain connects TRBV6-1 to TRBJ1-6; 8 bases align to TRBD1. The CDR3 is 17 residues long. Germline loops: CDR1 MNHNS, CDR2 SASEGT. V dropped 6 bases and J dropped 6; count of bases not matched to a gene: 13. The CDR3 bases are TGTGCCAGCAGGACGAGCAGGGGGCAAATTCGTAATTCACCCCTCCACTTT. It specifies CASRTSRGQIRNSPLHF.

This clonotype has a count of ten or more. Here the CDR3 DNA reads TGTGCCAGCAGAAGACAGGGGGCGGCAACCGGGGAGCTGTTTTTT. Protein sequence: CASRRQGAATGELFF. The chain combines TRBV2 with TRBJ2-2; 10 nucleotides align to TRBD1. The CDR3 consists of 15 residues. CDR1 and CDR2 (germline): SNHLY, FYNNEI. The V and J ends lost 6 bases and 5 bases, in that order; junction bases with no gene match: 6.

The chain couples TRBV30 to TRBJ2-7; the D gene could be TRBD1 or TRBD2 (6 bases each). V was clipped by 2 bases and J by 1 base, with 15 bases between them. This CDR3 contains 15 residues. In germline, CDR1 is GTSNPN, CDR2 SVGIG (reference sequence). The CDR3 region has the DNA TGTGCCTGGAGTCAAGGAGGGACATCGTCCTACGAGCAGTACTTC. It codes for CAWSQGGTSSYEQYF.

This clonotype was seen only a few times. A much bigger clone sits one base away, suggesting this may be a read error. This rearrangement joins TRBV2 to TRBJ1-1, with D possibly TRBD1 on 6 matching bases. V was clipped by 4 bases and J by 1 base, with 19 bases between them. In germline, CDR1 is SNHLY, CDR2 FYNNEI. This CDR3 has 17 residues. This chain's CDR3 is CASSGTRLRDTNTEAFF. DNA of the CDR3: TGTGCCAGCAGTGGGACTCGCCTTAGGGACACGAACACTGAAGCTTTCTTT.

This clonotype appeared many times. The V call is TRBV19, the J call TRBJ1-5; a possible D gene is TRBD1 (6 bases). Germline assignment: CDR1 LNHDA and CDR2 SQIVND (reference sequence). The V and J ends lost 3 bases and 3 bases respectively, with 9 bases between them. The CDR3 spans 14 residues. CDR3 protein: CASSIAGDNQPQHF. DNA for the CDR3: TGTGCCAGTAGTATCGCAGGGGACAATCAGCCCCAGCATTTT.

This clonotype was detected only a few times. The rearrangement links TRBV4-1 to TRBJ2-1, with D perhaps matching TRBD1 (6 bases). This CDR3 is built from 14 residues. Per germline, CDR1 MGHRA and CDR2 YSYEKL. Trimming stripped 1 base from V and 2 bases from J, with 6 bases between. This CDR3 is CASSQGQAYNEQFF. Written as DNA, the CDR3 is TGCGCCAGCAGCCAAGGACAGGCCTACAATGAGCAGTTCTTC.

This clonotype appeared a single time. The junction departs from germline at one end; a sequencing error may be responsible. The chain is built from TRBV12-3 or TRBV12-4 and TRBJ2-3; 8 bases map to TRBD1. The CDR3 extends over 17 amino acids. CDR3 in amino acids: CASGLWTGSTSTDTQYF. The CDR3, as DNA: TGTGCCAGCGGTTTATGGACAGGGTCAACTAGCACAGATACGCAGTATTTT.

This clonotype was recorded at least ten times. This chain's CDR3 is CASSVDLDSPLHF. CDR3 nucleotides: TGTGCCAGCAGCGTAGACTTGGATTCACCCCTCCACTTT. This chain uses TRBV9 with TRBJ1-6; no firm D call. The CDR3 sequence is 13 residues long. The germline V gene has CDR1 SGDLS and CDR2 YYNGEE. V shed 0 bases and J shed 8 bases, with 6 bases lying between them.

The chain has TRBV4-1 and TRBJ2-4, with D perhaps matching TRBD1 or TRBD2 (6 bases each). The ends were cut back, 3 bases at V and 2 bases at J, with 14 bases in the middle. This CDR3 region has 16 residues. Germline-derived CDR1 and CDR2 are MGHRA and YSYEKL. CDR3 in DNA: TGCGCCAGCAGCCAGGGCGGGACACTAACCAAAAACATTCAGTACTTC. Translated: CASSQGGTLTKNIQYF.

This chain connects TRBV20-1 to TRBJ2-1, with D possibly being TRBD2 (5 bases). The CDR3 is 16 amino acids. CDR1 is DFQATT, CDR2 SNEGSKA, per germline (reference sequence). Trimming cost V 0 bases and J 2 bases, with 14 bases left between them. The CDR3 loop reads CSARDGGPGAYNEQFF. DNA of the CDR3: TGCAGTGCTAGAGATGGCGGGCCCGGAGCCTACAATGAGCAGTTCTTC.

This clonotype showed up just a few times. The CDR3 loop is CASVNRDSYEQYF. In DNA, the CDR3 is TGTGCCAGCGTCAACAGAGATTCCTACGAGCAGTACTTC. J is TRBJ2-7 and V is TRBV6-1; D remains unclear. V was shortened by 8 bases and J by 1 base, with 12 bases between the two germline ends. The CDR3 totals 13 residues. Germline CDR1 MNHNS, CDR2 SASEGT.

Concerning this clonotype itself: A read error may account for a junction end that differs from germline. DNA for the CDR3: TGTGCCAGCAGCTTGAATCCCCCGTACTCTGGAGACACCATATATTTT. This encodes CASSLNPPYSGDTIYF. V gene TRBV5-5 combines with J gene TRBJ1-3; D call uncertain. Germline lookup yields CDR1 SGHKS and CDR2 YYEKEE (reference sequence). CDR3 length: 16 residues.

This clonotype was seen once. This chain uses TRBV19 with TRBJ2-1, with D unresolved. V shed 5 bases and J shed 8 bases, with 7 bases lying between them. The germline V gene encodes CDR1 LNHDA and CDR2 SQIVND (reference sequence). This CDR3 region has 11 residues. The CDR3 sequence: CASSSFHEQFF. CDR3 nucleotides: TGTGCCAGTAGTTCTTTCCATGAGCAGTTCTTC.

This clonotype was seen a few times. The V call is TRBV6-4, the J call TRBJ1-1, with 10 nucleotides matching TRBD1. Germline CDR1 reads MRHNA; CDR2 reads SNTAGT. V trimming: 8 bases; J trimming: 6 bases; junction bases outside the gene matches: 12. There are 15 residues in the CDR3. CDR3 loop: CASPMIRDRGSEAFF. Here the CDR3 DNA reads TGTGCCAGCCCAATGATCCGGGACAGGGGCTCTGAAGCTTTCTTT.

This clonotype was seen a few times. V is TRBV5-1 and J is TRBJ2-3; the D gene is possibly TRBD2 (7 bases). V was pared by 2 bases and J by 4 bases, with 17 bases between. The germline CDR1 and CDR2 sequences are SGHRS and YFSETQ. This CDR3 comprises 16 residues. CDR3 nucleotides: TGCGCCAGCAGCTTCTTAGGGGGGGCCGTCGCAGATACGCAGTATTTT. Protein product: CASSFLGGAVADTQYF.

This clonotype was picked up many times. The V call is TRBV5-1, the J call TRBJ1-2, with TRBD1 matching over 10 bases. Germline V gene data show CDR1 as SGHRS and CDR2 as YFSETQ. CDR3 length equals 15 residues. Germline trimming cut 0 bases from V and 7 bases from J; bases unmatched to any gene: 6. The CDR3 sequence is CASSLGDRGGSGYTF. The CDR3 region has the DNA TGCGCCAGCAGCTTGGGGGACAGGGGTGGAAGTGGCTACACCTTC.

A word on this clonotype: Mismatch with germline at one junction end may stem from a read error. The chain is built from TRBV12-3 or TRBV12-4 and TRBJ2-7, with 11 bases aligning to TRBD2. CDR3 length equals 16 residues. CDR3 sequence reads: CASSPPGTSGTYEQYF. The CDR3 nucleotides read TGCGCCAGCAGTCCCCCCGGGACTAGCGGCACCTACGAGCAGTACTTC.

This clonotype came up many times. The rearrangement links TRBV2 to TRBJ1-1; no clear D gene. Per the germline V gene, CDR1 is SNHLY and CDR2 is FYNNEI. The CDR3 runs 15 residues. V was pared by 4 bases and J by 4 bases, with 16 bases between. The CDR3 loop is CASSGRTNPGTEAFF. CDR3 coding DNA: TGTGCCAGCAGTGGGAGGACTAACCCCGGCACTGAAGCTTTCTTT.

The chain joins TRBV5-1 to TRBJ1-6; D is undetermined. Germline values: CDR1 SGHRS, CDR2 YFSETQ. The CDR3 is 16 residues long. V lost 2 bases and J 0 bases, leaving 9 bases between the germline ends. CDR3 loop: CASSFDTSSYNSPLHF. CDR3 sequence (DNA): TGCGCCAGCAGCTTCGACACGAGCTCCTATAATTCACCCCTCCACTTT.

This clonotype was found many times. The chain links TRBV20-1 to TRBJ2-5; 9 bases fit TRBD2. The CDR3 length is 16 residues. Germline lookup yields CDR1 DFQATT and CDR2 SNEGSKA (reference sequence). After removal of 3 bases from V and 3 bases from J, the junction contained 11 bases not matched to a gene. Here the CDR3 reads CSARADQTSGKETQYF. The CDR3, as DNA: TGCAGTGCTAGGGCGGACCAGACTAGCGGAAAAGAGACCCAGTACTTC.

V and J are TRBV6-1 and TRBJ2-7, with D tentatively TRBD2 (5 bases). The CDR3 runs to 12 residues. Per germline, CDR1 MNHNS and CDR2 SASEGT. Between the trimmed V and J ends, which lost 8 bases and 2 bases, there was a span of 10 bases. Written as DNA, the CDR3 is TGTGCCAGCGGTACCGGGACCTACGAGCAGTACTTC. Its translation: CASGTGTYEQYF.

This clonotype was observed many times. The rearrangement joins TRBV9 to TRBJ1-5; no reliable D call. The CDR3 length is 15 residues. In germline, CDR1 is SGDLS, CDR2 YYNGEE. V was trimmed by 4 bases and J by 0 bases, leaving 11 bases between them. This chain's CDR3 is CASSLGLNSNQPQHF. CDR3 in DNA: TGTGCCAGCAGCCTCGGACTAAATAGCAATCAGCCCCAGCATTTT. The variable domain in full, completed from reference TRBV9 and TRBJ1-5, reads DSGVTQTPKHLITATGQRVTLRCSPRSGDLSVYWYQQSLDQGLQFLIQYYNGEERAKGNILERFSAQQFPDLHSELNLSSLELGDSALYFCASSLGLNSNQPQHFGDGTRLSIL.

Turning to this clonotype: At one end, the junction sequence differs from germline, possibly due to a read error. The CDR3 DNA follows: TGTGCCACCAGTGATCCCGGGACTAGCGTGGGAGATACGCGGTATTTT. Translated, it gives CATSDPGTSVGDTRYF. This rearrangement joins TRBV24-1 to TRBJ2-3; TRBD2 matches 10 bases. Germline V gene lookup returns CDR1 KGHDR and CDR2 SFDVKD. The CDR3 totals 16 residues.